The clone carrying this T cell receptor beta chain is a singleton in its sample. This record comes from a study of control samples from healthy donors and cancer patients. The assay was immunoSEQ multiplex PCR, and TCRdb's table has in-frame clones only and misses some. The table has 100,000 to 150,000 clones, roughly 87% seen once. The sequencing sample was made of blood. The source is a man between 18 and 29 years old in good health.

CDR3 bases: TGTGCCGTTAGCGGGAGGAGGTCCTACGAGCAGTACTTC. It encodes CAVSGRRSYEQYF. V gene TRBV10-3 combines with J gene TRBJ2-7; 10 bases fit TRBD2. The CDR3 extends over 13 amino acids. Germline-derived CDR1 and CDR2 are ENHRY and SYGVKD. Germline trimming cut 11 bases from V and 1 base from J; bases unmatched to any gene: 5.